These T cell receptor beta chains were read from a single sample in a study of liver allograft versus peripheral blood T cells. One entry per CDR3 protein, called by TCRdb with MiXCR from the reads. The table shows 7,000 to 10,000 distinct CDR3 sequences, with roughly 22% occurring only once. These receptors were collected from a human patient who had a liver transplant. Some T cells may arise from the graft donor. Both conserved end residues are trimmed from each CDR3. Clone size is stated in some rows and not others, as once, few, many or a class when expanded.

abundance	v_gene	j_gene	CDR3aa
medium-sized	TRBV18	TRBJ2-1	ASSTYNLYNEQF
many	TRBV7-9	TRBJ2-3	ASSPNSVRQV
medium-sized	TRBV15	TRBJ1-1	ATSREDAGNTEAF
few	TRBV16	TRBJ1-3	ASSQSSGPSGNTIY
-	TRBV19	TRBJ2-7	ASSIQGTYYEQY
medium-sized	TRBV24-1	TRBJ2-1	ATSDASLAGVEEQF
medium-sized	TRBV10-3	TRBJ1-5	AISESQGGQVNQPQH
medium-sized	TRBV18	TRBJ2-7	ASSLQSGFAEQY
-	TRBV6-1	TRBJ1-2	ASIEWGAGGYT
-	TRBV14	TRBJ1-4	ASSQRNLGPDPNINEKLF
medium-sized	TRBV6-6	TRBJ1-5	ASSWGSGQPQH
few	TRBV27	TRBJ1-5	ASSFRNQPQH
-	TRBV20-1	TRBJ2-5	SAFSWETQY
medium-sized	TRBV29-1	TRBJ1-1	SVAMDTEAF
-	TRBV28	TRBJ1-2	ASTEVGKVYGYT
few	TRBV19	TRBJ2-7	ASSIGHVSYEQY
-	TRBV28	TRBJ1-1	ASSYPQEAF
many	TRBV7-9	TRBJ2-2	ASSLTHTGELF
medium-sized	TRBV6-2/TRBV6-3	TRBJ1-4	ASRSPATDLLNEKLF
-	TRBV28	TRBJ1-5	ASRSGGIVQPQH
-	TRBV6-1	TRBJ1-5	ASSEVEGGGNQPQH
medium-sized	TRBV6-1	TRBJ1-6	ASSDQVPSPLH
-	TRBV7-2	TRBJ1-3	ASRQGEGNTIY
-	TRBV7-9	TRBJ2-3	ASSTGTDSSLDTQY
medium-sized	TRBV7-2	TRBJ1-1	ASSPGTGMNTEAF
few	TRBV6-6	TRBJ1-4	ANRGRPNEKLF
-	TRBV30	TRBJ2-1	AWSVIAGGNEQF
medium-sized	TRBV19	TRBJ1-1	ASSIRGGNTEAF
medium-sized	TRBV28	TRBJ1-2	ASSLSPGQIFDGYT
-	TRBV28	TRBJ1-1	ASSSWTGTTEAF
-	TRBV20-1	TRBJ2-5	SAPSANQETQY
medium-sized	TRBV19	TRBJ1-2	ASSQQGAGGYT
many	TRBV28	TRBJ1-1	ASSNPGLLSGEAF